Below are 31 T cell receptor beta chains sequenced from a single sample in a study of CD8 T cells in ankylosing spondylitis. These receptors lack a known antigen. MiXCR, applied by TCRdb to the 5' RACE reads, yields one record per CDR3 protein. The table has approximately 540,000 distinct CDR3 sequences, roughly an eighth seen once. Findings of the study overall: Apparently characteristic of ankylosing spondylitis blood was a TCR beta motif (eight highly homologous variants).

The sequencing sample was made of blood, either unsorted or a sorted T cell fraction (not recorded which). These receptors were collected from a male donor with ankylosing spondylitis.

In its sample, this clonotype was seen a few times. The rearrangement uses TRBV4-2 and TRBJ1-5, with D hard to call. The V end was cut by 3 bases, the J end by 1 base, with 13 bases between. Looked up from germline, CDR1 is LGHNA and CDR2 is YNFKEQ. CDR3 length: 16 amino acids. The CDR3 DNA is TGTGCCAGCAGCCAGATTCATTTGGGGAGCAATCAGCCCCAGCATTTT. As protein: CASSQIHLGSNQPQHF.

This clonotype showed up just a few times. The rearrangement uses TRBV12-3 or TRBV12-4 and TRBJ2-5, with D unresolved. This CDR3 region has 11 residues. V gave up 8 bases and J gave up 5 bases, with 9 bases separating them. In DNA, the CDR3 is TGTGCCAGCCTCCCAAAGGAGACCCAGTACTTC. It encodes CASLPKETQYF.

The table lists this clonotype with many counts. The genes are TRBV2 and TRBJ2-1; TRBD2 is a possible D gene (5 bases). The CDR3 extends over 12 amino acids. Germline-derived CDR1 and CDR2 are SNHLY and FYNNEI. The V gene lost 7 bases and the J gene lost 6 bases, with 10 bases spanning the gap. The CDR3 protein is CASTVGSNEQFF. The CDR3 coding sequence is TGTGCCAGCACAGTGGGGAGCAATGAGCAGTTCTTC. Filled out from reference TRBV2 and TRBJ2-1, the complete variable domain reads EPEVTQTPSHQVTQMGQEVILRCVPISNHLYFYWYRQILGQKVEFLVSFYNNEISEKSEIFDDQFSVERPDGSNFTLKIRSTKLEDSAMYFCASTVGSNEQFFGPGTRLTVL.

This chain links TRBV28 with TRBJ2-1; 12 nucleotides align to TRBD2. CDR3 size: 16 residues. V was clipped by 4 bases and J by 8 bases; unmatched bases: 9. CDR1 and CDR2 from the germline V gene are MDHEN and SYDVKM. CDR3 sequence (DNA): TGTGCCAGCAGTTCCGAGACTAGCGGGAGTTCGCATGAGCAGTTCTTC. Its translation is CASSSETSGSSHEQFF.

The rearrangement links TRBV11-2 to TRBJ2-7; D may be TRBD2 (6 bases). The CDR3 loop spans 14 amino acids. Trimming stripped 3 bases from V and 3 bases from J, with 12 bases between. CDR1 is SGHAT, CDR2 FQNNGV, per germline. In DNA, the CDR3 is TGTGCCAGCAGCTTTCACCTGGGGGGCTACGAGCAGTACTTC. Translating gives CASSFHLGGYEQYF.

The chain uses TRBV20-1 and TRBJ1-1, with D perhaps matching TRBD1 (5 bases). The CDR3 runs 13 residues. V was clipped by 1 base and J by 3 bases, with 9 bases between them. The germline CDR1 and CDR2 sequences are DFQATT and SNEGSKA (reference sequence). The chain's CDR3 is CSARVPRDTEAFF. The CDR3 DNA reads TGCAGTGCTAGAGTCCCCAGGGACACTGAAGCTTTCTTT.

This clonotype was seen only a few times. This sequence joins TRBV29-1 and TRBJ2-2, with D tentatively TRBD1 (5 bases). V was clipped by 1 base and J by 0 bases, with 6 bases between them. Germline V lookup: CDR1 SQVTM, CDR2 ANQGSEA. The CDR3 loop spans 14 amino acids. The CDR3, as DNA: TGCAGCGTTGAAGGACAGTCGAACACCGGGGAGCTGTTTTTT. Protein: CSVEGQSNTGELFF.

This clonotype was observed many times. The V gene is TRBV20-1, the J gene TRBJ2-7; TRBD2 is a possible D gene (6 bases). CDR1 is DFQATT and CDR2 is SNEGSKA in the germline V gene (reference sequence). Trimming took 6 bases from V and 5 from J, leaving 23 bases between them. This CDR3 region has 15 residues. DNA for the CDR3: TGCAGTGCCCTAGGGAATAGCGGTCTAGATAACGAGCAGTACTTC. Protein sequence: CSALGNSGLDNEQYF.

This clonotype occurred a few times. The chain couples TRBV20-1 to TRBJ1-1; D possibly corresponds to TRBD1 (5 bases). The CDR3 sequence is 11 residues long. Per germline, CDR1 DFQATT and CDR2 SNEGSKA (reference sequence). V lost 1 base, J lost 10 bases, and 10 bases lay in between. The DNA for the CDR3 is TGCAGTGCTAGAGCCCAGGGACGAGCTTTCTTT. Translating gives CSARAQGRAFF.

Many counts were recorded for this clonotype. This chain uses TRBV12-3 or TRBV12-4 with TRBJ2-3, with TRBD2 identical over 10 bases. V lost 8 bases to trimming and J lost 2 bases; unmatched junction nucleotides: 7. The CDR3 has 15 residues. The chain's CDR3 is CASRRGLADTDTQYF. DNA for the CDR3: TGTGCCAGCCGGAGAGGACTAGCGGACACAGATACGCAGTATTTT.

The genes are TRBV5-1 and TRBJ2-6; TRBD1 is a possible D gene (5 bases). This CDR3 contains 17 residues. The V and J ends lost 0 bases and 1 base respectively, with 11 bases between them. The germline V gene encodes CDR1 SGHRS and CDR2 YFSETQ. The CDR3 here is CASSLATGISGANVLTF. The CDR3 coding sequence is TGCGCCAGCAGCTTGGCCACAGGCATATCTGGGGCCAACGTCCTGACTTTC. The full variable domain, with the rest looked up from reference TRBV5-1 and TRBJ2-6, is KAGVTQTPRYLIKTRGQQVTLSCSPISGHRSVSWYQQTPGQGLQFLFEYFSETQRNKGNFPGRFSGRQFSNSRSEMNVSTLELGDSALYLCASSLATGISGANVLTFGAGSRLTVL.

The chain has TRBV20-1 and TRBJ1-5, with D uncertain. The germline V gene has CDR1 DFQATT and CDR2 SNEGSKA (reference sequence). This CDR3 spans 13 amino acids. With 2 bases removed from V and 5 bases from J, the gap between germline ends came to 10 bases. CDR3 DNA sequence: TGCAGTGCTAGATTTCCGGGAGATCAGCCCCAGCATTTT. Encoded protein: CSARFPGDQPQHF.

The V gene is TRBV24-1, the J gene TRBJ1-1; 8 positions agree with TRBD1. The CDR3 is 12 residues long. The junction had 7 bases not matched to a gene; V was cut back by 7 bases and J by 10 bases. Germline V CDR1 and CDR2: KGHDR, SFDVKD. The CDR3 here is CATSLRTGRAFF. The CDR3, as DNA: TGTGCCACCAGCCTTCGGACAGGGAGAGCTTTCTTT.

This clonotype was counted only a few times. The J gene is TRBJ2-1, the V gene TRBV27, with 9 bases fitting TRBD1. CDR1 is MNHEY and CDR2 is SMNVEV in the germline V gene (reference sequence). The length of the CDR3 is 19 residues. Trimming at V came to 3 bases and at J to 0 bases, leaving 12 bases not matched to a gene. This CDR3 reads CASSFPGQGIPSSYNEQFF. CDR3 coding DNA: TGTGCCAGCAGTTTCCCGGGACAGGGCATCCCTAGCTCCTACAATGAGCAGTTCTTC.

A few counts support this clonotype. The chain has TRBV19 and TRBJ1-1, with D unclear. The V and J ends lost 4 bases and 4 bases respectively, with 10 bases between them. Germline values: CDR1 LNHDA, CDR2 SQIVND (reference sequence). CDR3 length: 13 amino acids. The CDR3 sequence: CASSTRRSTEAFF. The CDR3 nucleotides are TGTGCCAGTAGTACCCGACGGTCCACTGAAGCTTTCTTT.

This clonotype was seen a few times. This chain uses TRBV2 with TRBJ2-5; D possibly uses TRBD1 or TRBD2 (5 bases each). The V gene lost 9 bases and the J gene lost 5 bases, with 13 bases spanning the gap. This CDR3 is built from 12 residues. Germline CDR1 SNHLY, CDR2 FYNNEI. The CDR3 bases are TGTGCCAGTGCGGCAGGGACGGAGACCCAGTACTTC. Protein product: CASAAGTETQYF. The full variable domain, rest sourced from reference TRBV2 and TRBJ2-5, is EPEVTQTPSHQVTQMGQEVILRCVPISNHLYFYWYRQILGQKVEFLVSFYNNEISEKSEIFDDQFSVERPDGSNFTLKIRSTKLEDSAMYFCASAAGTETQYFGPGTRLLVL.

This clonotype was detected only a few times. The CDR3 spells CSARGQGYYEQYF. The DNA for the CDR3 is TGCAGTGCTAGAGGGCAGGGTTACTACGAGCAGTACTTC. The genes are TRBV20-1 and TRBJ2-7; maybe TRBD1 (5 bases). CDR1 is DFQATT, CDR2 SNEGSKA, per germline (reference sequence). The CDR3 is 13 residues long. Trimming stripped 1 base from V and 3 bases from J, with 10 bases between.

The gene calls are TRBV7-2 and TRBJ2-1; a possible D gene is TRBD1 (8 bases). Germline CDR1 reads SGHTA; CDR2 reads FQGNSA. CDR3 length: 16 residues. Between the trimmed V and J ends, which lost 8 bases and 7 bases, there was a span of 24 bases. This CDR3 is CASRQGGTGRGNEQFF. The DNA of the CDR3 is TGTGCCAGCCGACAGGGAGGGACAGGCAGGGGTAATGAGCAGTTCTTC.

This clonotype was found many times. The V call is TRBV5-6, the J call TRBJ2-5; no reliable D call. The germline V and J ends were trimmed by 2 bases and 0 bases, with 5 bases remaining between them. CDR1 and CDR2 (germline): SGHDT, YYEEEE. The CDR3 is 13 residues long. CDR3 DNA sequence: TGTGCCAGCAGCTTAGCTCACCAAGAGACCCAGTACTTC. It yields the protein CASSLAHQETQYF.

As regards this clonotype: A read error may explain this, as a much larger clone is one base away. CDR3 protein: CASIRGRTNTGKLFF. The CDR3 DNA reads as TGTGCCAGCATACGTGGCAGAACGAACACCGGGAAGCTGTTTTTT. The rearrangement uses TRBV12-3 or TRBV12-4 and TRBJ2-2; tentative D call: TRBD2 (5 bases). The CDR3 contains 15 residues.

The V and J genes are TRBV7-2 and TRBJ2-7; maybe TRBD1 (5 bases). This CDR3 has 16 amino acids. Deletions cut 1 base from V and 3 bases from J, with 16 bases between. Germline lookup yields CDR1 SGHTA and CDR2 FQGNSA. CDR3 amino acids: CASSLGLSQGYYEQYF. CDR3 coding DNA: TGTGCCAGCAGCTTAGGTCTGTCCCAGGGCTACTACGAGCAGTACTTC.

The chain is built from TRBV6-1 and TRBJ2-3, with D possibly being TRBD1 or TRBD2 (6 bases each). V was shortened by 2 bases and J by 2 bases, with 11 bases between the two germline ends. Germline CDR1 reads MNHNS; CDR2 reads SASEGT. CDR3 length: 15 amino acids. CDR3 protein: CASSEWGALTDTQYF. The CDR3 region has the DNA TGTGCCAGCAGTGAATGGGGGGCACTCACAGATACGCAGTATTTT.

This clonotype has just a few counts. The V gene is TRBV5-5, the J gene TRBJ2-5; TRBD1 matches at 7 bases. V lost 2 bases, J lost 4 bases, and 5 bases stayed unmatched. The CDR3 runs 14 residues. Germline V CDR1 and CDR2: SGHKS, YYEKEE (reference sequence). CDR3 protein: CASSLQTGLETQYF. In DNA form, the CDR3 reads TGTGCCAGCAGCTTACAGACAGGGCTAGAGACCCAGTACTTC.

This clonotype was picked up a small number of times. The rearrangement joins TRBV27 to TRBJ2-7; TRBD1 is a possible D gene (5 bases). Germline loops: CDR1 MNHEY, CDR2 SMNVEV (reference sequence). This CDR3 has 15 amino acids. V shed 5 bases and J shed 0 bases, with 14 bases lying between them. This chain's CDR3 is CASSPRQTYSYEQYF. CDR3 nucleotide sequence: TGTGCCAGCAGTCCTAGACAGACGTACTCCTACGAGCAGTACTTC.

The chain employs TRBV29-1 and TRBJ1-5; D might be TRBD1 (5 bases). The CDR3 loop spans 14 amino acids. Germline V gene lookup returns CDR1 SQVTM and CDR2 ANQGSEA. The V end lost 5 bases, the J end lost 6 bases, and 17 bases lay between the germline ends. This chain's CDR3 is CSVLGLGDGQPQHF. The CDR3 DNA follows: TGCAGCGTTTTAGGCCTAGGGGACGGTCAGCCCCAGCATTTT.

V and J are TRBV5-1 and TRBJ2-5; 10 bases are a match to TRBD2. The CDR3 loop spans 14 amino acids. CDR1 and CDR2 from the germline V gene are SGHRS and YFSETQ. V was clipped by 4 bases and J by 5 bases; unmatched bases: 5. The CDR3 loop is CASSLSTSGETQYF. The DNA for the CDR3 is TGCGCCAGCAGCCTCTCGACTAGCGGGGAGACCCAGTACTTC.

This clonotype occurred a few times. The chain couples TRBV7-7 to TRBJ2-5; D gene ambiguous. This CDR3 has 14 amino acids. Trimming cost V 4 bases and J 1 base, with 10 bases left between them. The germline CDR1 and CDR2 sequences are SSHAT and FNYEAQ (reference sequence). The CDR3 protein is CASSSLDLQETQYF. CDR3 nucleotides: TGTGCCAGCAGCTCCTTAGACCTCCAAGAGACCCAGTACTTC.

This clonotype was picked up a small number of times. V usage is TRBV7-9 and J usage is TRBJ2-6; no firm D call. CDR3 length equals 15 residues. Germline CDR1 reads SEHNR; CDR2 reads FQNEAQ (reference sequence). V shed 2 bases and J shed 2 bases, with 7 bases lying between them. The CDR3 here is CASSLRAPGANVLTF. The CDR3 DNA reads TGTGCCAGCAGCTTAAGGGCCCCTGGGGCCAACGTCCTGACTTTC.

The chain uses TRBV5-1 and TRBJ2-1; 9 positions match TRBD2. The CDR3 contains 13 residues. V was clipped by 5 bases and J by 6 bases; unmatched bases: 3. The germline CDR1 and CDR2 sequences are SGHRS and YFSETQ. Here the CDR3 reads CASRRTSANEQFF. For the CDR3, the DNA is TGCGCCAGCAGGAGGACTAGCGCCAATGAGCAGTTCTTC. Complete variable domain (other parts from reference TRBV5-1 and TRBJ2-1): KAGVTQTPRYLIKTRGQQVTLSCSPISGHRSVSWYQQTPGQGLQFLFEYFSETQRNKGNFPGRFSGRQFSNSRSEMNVSTLELGDSALYLCASRRTSANEQFFGPGTRLTVL.

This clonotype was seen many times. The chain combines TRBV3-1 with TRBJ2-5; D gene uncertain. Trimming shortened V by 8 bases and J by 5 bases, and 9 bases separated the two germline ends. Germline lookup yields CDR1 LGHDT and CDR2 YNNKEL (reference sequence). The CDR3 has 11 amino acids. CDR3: CASCLGETQYF. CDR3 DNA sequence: TGTGCCAGCTGTCTAGGGGAGACCCAGTACTTC.

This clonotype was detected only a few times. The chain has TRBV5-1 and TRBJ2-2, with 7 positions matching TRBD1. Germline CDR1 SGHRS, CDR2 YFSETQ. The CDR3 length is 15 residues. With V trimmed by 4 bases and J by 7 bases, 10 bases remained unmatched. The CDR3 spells CASSIQTGSVGELFF. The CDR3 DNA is TGCGCCAGCAGCATACAGACAGGGTCTGTCGGGGAGCTGTTTTTT.